The 18 T cell receptor beta chains reported below all come from one sample, sequenced in a study of shared clonotypes between healthy human individuals. Sequencing was performed with immunoSEQ multiplex PCR; in TCRdb, only in-frame clones are kept and a portion is missing. The data show more than 1,200,000 clones, 98% seen once. Sequenced input: naive CD4+ T cells sorted from blood. This sample's subset: CD45RA+ positively selected. The receptors stem from a man younger than 45 in good health.

J is TRBJ2-2 and V is TRBV5-1; D might be TRBD1 (5 bases). CDR3 size: 17 residues. V shed 0 bases and J shed 0 bases, with 12 bases lying between them. The germline gives CDR1 SGHRS, CDR2 YFSETQ. The CDR3 protein is CASSLEWGSSNTGELFF. CDR3 DNA sequence: TGCGCCAGCAGCTTGGAGTGGGGCAGTTCGAACACCGGGGAGCTGTTTTTT.

The V call is TRBV7-2, the J call TRBJ2-3; TRBD2 agrees at 9 bases. The CDR3 sequence is 17 residues long. V lost 5 bases, J lost 8 bases, and 17 bases stayed unmatched. The germline V gene has CDR1 SGHTA and CDR2 FQGNSA. This chain's CDR3 is CASSPEGAGGRLGTQYF. Here the CDR3 DNA reads TGTGCCAGCAGCCCCGAGGGAGCGGGAGGCCGGTTGGGTACGCAGTATTTT.

The chain uses TRBV18 and TRBJ2-5, with D perhaps matching TRBD1 (6 bases). This CDR3 has 15 amino acids. The ends were cut back, 1 base at V and 5 bases at J, with 14 bases in the middle. Germline V gene data show CDR1 as KGHSH and CDR2 as LQKENI. CDR3 sequence (DNA): TGTGCCAGCTCACCACGGGGACAAGGCGTGGAGACCCAGTACTTC. Amino acid sequence: CASSPRGQGVETQYF.

The count of this clone is one. This chain connects TRBV14 to TRBJ2-2; D is perhaps TRBD1 (6 bases). The CDR3 extends over 15 amino acids. Germline V gene sequence: CDR1 SGHDN, CDR2 FVKESK. V dropped 0 bases and J dropped 6 bases, with 11 bases sitting between them. DNA of the CDR3: TGTGCCAGCAGCCAAGATCACAGGGTGCCCGGGGAGCTGTTTTTT. This codes for CASSQDHRVPGELFF.

The DNA of the CDR3 is TGTGCCAGCAGCGTAGGGGCCCAAGCAGATACGCAGTATTTT. The encoded protein is CASSVGAQADTQYF. The chain joins TRBV9 to TRBJ2-3; D gene ambiguous. V gave up 0 bases and J gave up 4 bases, with 9 bases separating them. The CDR3 is made up of 14 amino acids. Germline V CDR1 and CDR2: SGDLS, YYNGEE.

This sequence joins TRBV27 and TRBJ1-1, with 8 nucleotides matching TRBD1. Germline lookup yields CDR1 MNHEY and CDR2 SMNVEV (reference sequence). CDR3 length equals 16 residues. The V and J ends lost 3 bases and 1 base, in that order; junction bases with no gene match: 7. CDR3 nucleotides: TGTGCCAGCAGTTTCCAGGGGGCGAGGGAGAACACTGAAGCTTTCTTT. Its translation: CASSFQGARENTEAFF.

The chain couples TRBV10-3 to TRBJ2-3; TRBD2 is a possible D gene (6 bases). Germline CDR1 is ENHRY and CDR2 is SYGVKD. Trimming removed 8 bases from V and 4 bases from J, with 19 bases in between. CDR3 length equals 15 residues. The CDR3 region is CAISPLPSGADTQYF. The CDR3 DNA reads as TGTGCCATCTCACCCCTGCCATCGGGGGCAGATACGCAGTATTTT.

The genes are TRBV5-1 and TRBJ2-3; D is unresolved. CDR3 length: 14 residues. V was trimmed by 0 bases and J by 1 base, leaving 6 bases between them. Germline V gives CDR1 SGHRS, CDR2 YFSETQ. CDR3 bases: TGCGCCAGCAGCTTGGAGACCCGCACAGATACGCAGTATTTT. Protein product: CASSLETRTDTQYF. Drawing the rest from reference TRBV5-1 and TRBJ2-3, the complete variable domain is KAGVTQTPRYLIKTRGQQVTLSCSPISGHRSVSWYQQTPGQGLQFLFEYFSETQRNKGNFPGRFSGRQFSNSRSEMNVSTLELGDSALYLCASSLETRTDTQYFGPGTRLTVL.

J is TRBJ2-7 and V is TRBV28; D gene ambiguous. Looked up from germline, CDR1 is MDHEN and CDR2 is SYDVKM. This CDR3 spans 12 amino acids. V lost 6 bases and J 3 bases, leaving 9 bases between the germline ends. CDR3 sequence: CASSRQVYEQYF. CDR3 in DNA: TGTGCCAGCAGCCGCCAGGTCTACGAGCAGTACTTC.

This clone was seen only once. Other DNA sequences from this sample encode an identical CDR3 as well. The chain joins TRBV5-4 to TRBJ2-7; no definite D call. CDR3 length: 14 residues. Germline CDR1 is SGHNT and CDR2 is YYREEE (reference sequence). The V and J ends lost 1 base and 2 bases respectively, with 10 bases between them. In DNA, the CDR3 is TGTGCCAGCAGCTTGTCCGGGTCTACCTACGAGCAGTACTTC. Translated: CASSLSGSTYEQYF.

The chain is built from TRBV5-6 and TRBJ2-3; 8 bases line up with TRBD1. Germline lookup yields CDR1 SGHDT and CDR2 YYEEEE. This CDR3 contains 15 residues. Germline trimming cut 4 bases from V and 4 bases from J; bases unmatched to any gene: 8. CDR3 loop: CASSLDRGLSDTQYF. The CDR3 DNA reads as TGTGCCAGCAGCCTCGACAGGGGACTTTCAGATACGCAGTATTTT.

V gene TRBV6-6 combines with J gene TRBJ2-3; D perhaps matches TRBD2 (5 bases). Germline V lookup: CDR1 MNHNY, CDR2 SVGAGI (reference sequence). The CDR3 extends over 14 amino acids. V was trimmed by 6 bases and J by 5 bases, leaving 15 bases between them. In DNA form, the CDR3 reads TGTGCCAGCAGGGACCGGGAACGCGGAGATACGCAGTATTTT. It encodes CASRDRERGDTQYF.

The sample holds one count of this clone. This chain connects TRBV5-1 to TRBJ2-2; 15 bases map to TRBD2. The CDR3 runs to 14 residues. Germline V lookup: CDR1 SGHRS, CDR2 YFSETQ. V dropped 4 bases and J dropped 14; count of bases not matched to a gene: 6. CDR3 coding DNA: TGCGCCAGCAGCAATGGACTAGCGGGAGGGCAACTGTTTTTT. Residues: CASSNGLAGGQLFF.

The J gene is TRBJ2-1, the V gene TRBV5-4; no firm D call. Looked up from germline, CDR1 is SGHNT and CDR2 is YYREEE (reference sequence). The CDR3 sequence is 11 residues long. With 6 bases removed from V and 8 bases from J, the gap between germline ends came to 9 bases. The CDR3 DNA reads as TGTGCCAGCACCCTCTCCGATGAGCAGTTCTTC. It codes for CASTLSDEQFF.

The gene calls are TRBV21-1 and TRBJ2-3; TRBD1 is taken as the D call from the table, unchecked against the DNA. TRBV21-1 is designated a pseudogene. The CDR3 is 14 amino acids. The CDR3 DNA follows: TGTGCCAGCAGTAGGAGACAGGGAACAGATACGCAGTATTTT. This sequence encodes CASSRRQGTDTQYF.

The chain is built from TRBV7-3 and TRBJ2-3; 10 bases agree with TRBD1. Germline assignment: CDR1 SGHTA and CDR2 FQGTGA. This CDR3 contains 15 residues. Trimming cost V 5 bases and J 1 base; bases outside gene matches: 3. This chain's CDR3 is CASSGTGEGTDTQYF. DNA for the CDR3: TGTGCCAGCAGCGGGACAGGGGAGGGCACAGATACGCAGTATTTT.

The chain carries TRBV11-2 and TRBJ2-3; 10 bases match TRBD1. The CDR3 has 15 residues. CDR1 is SGHAT, CDR2 FQNNGV, per germline. The V segment lost 5 bases and the J segment 5 bases; nucleotides outside the gene matches: 7. CDR3 sequence: CASSVSTGGGDTQYF. The CDR3, as DNA: TGTGCCAGCAGCGTCTCGACAGGGGGCGGAGATACGCAGTATTTT.

The chain recombines TRBV9 with TRBJ1-2; no clear D. V lost 3 bases and J lost 1, with 10 bases in between. From germline, CDR1 is SGDLS and CDR2 YYNGEE. This CDR3 contains 14 residues. The CDR3 spells CASSASLGNYGYTF. The CDR3 DNA reads as TGTGCCAGCAGCGCTTCGCTTGGTAACTATGGCTACACCTTC.